One and the same sample provided the 17 T cell receptor beta chains below, sequenced in a study of cytotoxic CD8 clonotypes in ibrutinib-treated CLL. Clones were sequenced by immunoSEQ multiplex PCR, and TCRdb holds only the in-frame ones, with some missing. The repertoire holds roughly 60,000 clones, with approximately 71% as singletons. Sequencing used PBMCs, obtained after 12 months of ibrutinib treatment. These receptors all stem from a human donor with chronic lymphocytic leukemia.

The rearrangement joins TRBV6-1 to TRBJ1-1, with 10 nucleotides matching TRBD1. The V segment lost 6 bases and the J segment 5 bases; nucleotides outside the gene matches: 3. This CDR3 is 13 amino acids long. Germline V CDR1 and CDR2: MNHNS, SASEGT. CDR3 sequence: CASSDRGRTEAFF. CDR3 nucleotide sequence: TGTGCCAGCAGCGACAGGGGGCGGACTGAAGCTTTCTTT.

This clone was observed a few times. The gene calls are TRBV20-1 and TRBJ2-7; D is ambiguous. Deletions cut 3 bases from V and 6 bases from J, with 9 bases between. This CDR3 is built from 11 residues. From germline, CDR1 is DFQATT and CDR2 SNEGSKA (reference sequence). The CDR3 loop is CSASQPGEQYF. The CDR3 DNA reads TGCAGTGCTAGTCAGCCGGGCGAGCAGTACTTC.

V usage is TRBV4-3 and J usage is TRBJ2-2, with a tentative D call TRBD1 (7 bases). Germline CDR1 and CDR2: LGHNA and YSLEER. Trimming stripped 1 base from V and 3 bases from J, with 18 bases between. This CDR3 spans 18 amino acids. The CDR3 loop reads CASSQGDRARGYTGELFF. In nucleotides, the CDR3 is TGCGCCAGCAGCCAAGGAGACAGGGCCCGGGGGTACACCGGGGAGCTGTTTTTT.

This chain links TRBV1 with TRBJ2-5; whether TRBD2, the table's D call, matches the DNA was not checked. TRBV1 is described as a pseudogene. The CDR3 contains 20 residues. This CDR3 is CTSSQDRGETSGRARETQYF. The CDR3 DNA reads as TGCACCAGCAGCCAAGATAGGGGGGAGACTAGCGGGAGGGCTCGAGAGACCCAGTACTTC.

The V call is TRBV27, the J call TRBJ2-2; D might be TRBD2 (6 bases). Trimming removed 2 bases at V and 2 bases at J, with 15 bases between. The CDR3 is made up of 17 amino acids. Germline V gene data show CDR1 as MNHEY and CDR2 as SMNVEV (reference sequence). The CDR3 spells CASSLHPGLPNTGELFF. CDR3 nucleotide sequence: TGTGCCAGCAGTTTACATCCGGGACTTCCAAACACCGGGGAGCTGTTTTTT.

The chain couples TRBV6-6 to TRBJ2-7; unclear D gene. V lost 5 bases and J 4 bases, leaving 6 bases between the germline ends. The CDR3 sequence is 11 residues long. Germline values: CDR1 MNHNY, CDR2 SVGAGI (reference sequence). The CDR3 region is CASSTTYEQYF. CDR3 bases: TGTGCCAGCAGTACCACTTACGAGCAGTACTTC.

This chain connects TRBV4-1 to TRBJ2-1; 9 bases are a match to TRBD2. Trimming cost V 0 bases and J 10 bases; bases outside gene matches: 7. The CDR3 sequence is 15 residues long. CDR1 MGHRA and CDR2 YSYEKL come from the germline V gene. DNA for the CDR3: TGCGCCAGCAGCCAAGACTGGGCTAGCGGGATCGAGCAGTTCTTC. It translates to CASSQDWASGIEQFF.

The CDR3 loop is CSATAPGTSISRTEAFF. CDR3 DNA sequence: TGCAGCGCGACAGCTCCCGGGACCTCAATATCCCGGACTGAAGCTTTCTTT. This chain links TRBV29-1 with TRBJ1-1; TRBD1 might be the D (5 bases). CDR3 size: 17 residues. The ends were cut back, 7 bases at V and 5 bases at J, with 29 bases in the middle. The V gene's germline CDR1 is SQVTM and CDR2 ANQGSEA.

The V call is TRBV6-6, the J call TRBJ1-2, with D hard to call. Germline CDR1 reads MNHNY; CDR2 reads SVGAGI (reference sequence). The V and J ends lost 5 bases and 3 bases respectively, with 7 bases between them. CDR3 length: 12 residues. This CDR3 is CASSGIYYGYTF. For the CDR3, the DNA is TGTGCCAGCAGTGGGATTTACTATGGCTACACCTTC.

This clone was seen just once. V and J are TRBV6-6 and TRBJ2-5; tentative D call: TRBD1 (5 bases). The CDR3 is made up of 16 amino acids. Germline V gene data show CDR1 as MNHNY and CDR2 as SVGAGI (reference sequence). Trimming cost V 2 bases and J 4 bases, with 17 bases left between them. In DNA, the CDR3 is TGTGCCAGCAGTTACACGCGACAGCCTTCAGGAGAGACCCAGTACTTC. Translation: CASSYTRQPSGETQYF.

This clone has a handful of counts. The genes are TRBV6-5 and TRBJ2-3; D perhaps matches TRBD1 (6 bases). The CDR3 contains 14 residues. V lost 6 bases, J lost 0 bases, and 10 bases lay in between. CDR1 MNHEY and CDR2 SVGAGI come from the germline V gene. The CDR3 sequence: CASRQGLSTDTQYF. CDR3 sequence (DNA): TGTGCCAGCAGACAGGGCCTAAGCACAGATACGCAGTATTTT.

The chain is built from TRBV5-1 and TRBJ2-7; 7 nucleotides align to TRBD2. This CDR3 has 14 amino acids. Germline values: CDR1 SGHRS, CDR2 YFSETQ. Trimming cost V 3 bases and J 4 bases; bases outside gene matches: 7. CDR3 residues: CASSWSGGSYEQYF. The CDR3 DNA reads TGCGCCAGCAGCTGGTCGGGGGGTTCGTACGAGCAGTACTTC.

V usage is TRBV15 and J usage is TRBJ2-7; D may be TRBD2 (6 bases). The CDR3 covers 14 residues. Germline V gene data show CDR1 as LNHNV and CDR2 as YYDKDF (reference sequence). V was trimmed by 3 bases and J by 0 bases, leaving 9 bases between them. CDR3 amino acids: CATSRLLASYEQYF. In DNA, the CDR3 is TGTGCCACCAGCAGGTTACTAGCCTCCTACGAGCAGTACTTC.

This chain connects TRBV9 to TRBJ2-7, with unresolved D. V was shortened by 4 bases and J by 5 bases, with 19 bases between the two germline ends. This CDR3 has 15 residues. Germline V CDR1 and CDR2: SGDLS, YYNGEE. The CDR3 sequence: CASSSTGSTVDEQYF. CDR3 nucleotides: TGTGCCAGCAGCTCGACGGGCTCGACGGTCGACGAGCAGTACTTC.

The gene calls are TRBV11-2 and TRBJ2-1, with a tentative D call TRBD2 (5 bases). Trimming pared 3 bases from V and 7 bases from J, leaving 16 bases between. This CDR3 is 15 amino acids long. The germline gives CDR1 SGHAT, CDR2 FQNNGV. The CDR3: CASSFGTRSGNEQFF. The CDR3 DNA reads as TGTGCCAGCAGCTTCGGTACTAGATCCGGAAATGAGCAGTTCTTC. Together with reference TRBV11-2 and TRBJ2-1, the CDR3 gives the full variable domain: EAGVAQSPRYKIIEKRQSVAFWCNPISGHATLYWYQQILGQGPKLLIQFQNNGVVDDSQLPKDRFSAERLKGVDSTLKIQPAKLEDSAVYLCASSFGTRSGNEQFFGPGTRLTVL.

CDR3 coding DNA: TGTGCCAGCTCACCAAGGTCCCGCCAAACCTACGAGCAGTACTTC. Protein sequence: CASSPRSRQTYEQYF. The V gene is TRBV18, the J gene TRBJ2-7; D remains ambiguous. The V gene lost 2 bases and the J gene lost 2 bases, with 13 bases spanning the gap. The length of the CDR3 is 15 residues. Germline lookup yields CDR1 KGHSH and CDR2 LQKENI.

This clone was recorded at least ten times. CDR3 protein: CASSWKGTGGGGSADTQYF. The CDR3 region has the DNA TGTGCCAGCTCTTGGAAGGGGACAGGGGGCGGCGGGAGCGCAGATACGCAGTATTTT. This rearrangement joins TRBV9 to TRBJ2-3; TRBD1 matches 12 bases. The CDR3 sequence is 19 residues long. V shed 7 bases and J 4 bases; nucleotides not matched to a gene: 19. The germline CDR1 and CDR2 sequences are SGDLS and YYNGEE. Variable domain in full (rest from reference TRBV9 and TRBJ2-3): DSGVTQTPKHLITATGQRVTLRCSPRSGDLSVYWYQQSLDQGLQFLIQYYNGEERAKGNILERFSAQQFPDLHSELNLSSLELGDSALYFCASSWKGTGGGGSADTQYFGPGTRLTVL.